The sequence of this T cell receptor (beta chain) was determined in a study of blood T cell repertoires in COVID-19. As for the study in general: Researchers got acute and convalescent COVID-19 samples from the United States, Italy and Spain.

In the original analysis: Estimated nucleated cell counts came from reference gene primer amplification. Measured with immunoSEQ multiplex PCR; TCRdb has only the in-frame clones, and not every one. V and J calls and clone size are copied from that table; D and trimming were computed from the DNA. Among approximately 140,000 clones listed, around 87% were seen once. This clone was detected once. CDR3 length: 16 residues. J lost 3 bases, V lost 1 base, and 5 bases had no gene match. CDR1 and CDR2 (germline): SGHTA, FQGNSA. Sequences were obtained from peripheral blood. This receptor was taken from a woman aged 60-75 years with active or convalescent COVID-19. The rearrangement uses TRBV7-2 and TRBJ2-1; 8 bases are a match to TRBD2. CDR3 sequence reads: CASSLVSGGVYNEQFF. The DNA of the CDR3 is TGTGCCAGCAGCTTAGTGTCGGGGGGGGTCTACAATGAGCAGTTCTTC.